Following are 20 T cell receptor beta chains from one sample sequenced in a study of cytomegalovirus exposure and HLA in healthy donors. Sequencing was performed with immunoSEQ multiplex PCR; in TCRdb, only in-frame clones are kept and a portion is missing. The table records under 200,000 clones, roughly nine tenths of them present only once. The sample comprised PBMCs. All receptors derive from a woman aged 18 to 35 in good health and CMV-seropositive.

This sequence joins TRBV5-6 and TRBJ1-1, with a weak D call TRBD1 (5 bases). The germline V and J ends were trimmed by 4 bases and 4 bases, with 8 bases remaining between them. The CDR3 has 12 residues. Germline V gives CDR1 SGHDT, CDR2 YYEEEE. The CDR3, as DNA: TGTGCCAGCAGCAGGGGTGGCACTGAAGCTTTCTTT. It is translated as CASSRGGTEAFF.

The genes are TRBV4-1 and TRBJ1-2; 8 nucleotides match TRBD1. The CDR3 sequence is 17 residues long. Trimming at V came to 0 bases and at J to 3 bases, leaving 9 bases not matched to a gene. Germline-derived CDR1 and CDR2 are MGHRA and YSYEKL. The CDR3 sequence is CASSQEGGRGPDYGYTF. As DNA, the CDR3 is TGCGCCAGCAGCCAAGAAGGCGGCAGGGGGCCTGACTATGGCTACACCTTC.

The chain has TRBV7-9 and TRBJ2-2, with 10 bases aligning to TRBD1. The CDR3 is made up of 17 amino acids. J was trimmed by 7 bases and V by 3 bases; bases with no gene match: 11. Germline V gene data show CDR1 as SEHNR and CDR2 as FQNEAQ (reference sequence). CDR3 coding DNA: TGTGCCAGCAGCTTGCCAGAGGACAGGGGGTCCGTCGGGGAGCTGTTTTTT. Its translation is CASSLPEDRGSVGELFF.

In this sample, this clone turned up a few times. The rearrangement joins TRBV7-9 to TRBJ1-5, with no clear D. Trimming left V 1 base short and J 4 bases short, with 5 bases between. The germline V gene encodes CDR1 SEHNR and CDR2 FQNEAQ (reference sequence). The CDR3 has 13 residues. The CDR3 spells CASSLEENQPQHF. The DNA of the CDR3 is TGTGCCAGCAGCTTAGAGGAGAATCAGCCCCAGCATTTT. The full variable domain, completed using reference TRBV7-9 and TRBJ1-5, is DTGVSQNPRHKITKRGQNVTFRCDPISEHNRLYWYRQTLGQGPEFLTYFQNEAQLEKSRLLSDRFSAERPKGSFSTLEIQRTEQGDSAMYLCASSLEENQPQHFGDGTRLSIL.

The V and J genes are TRBV11-2 and TRBJ1-2, with a weak D call TRBD1 (5 bases). The CDR3 extends over 14 amino acids. The ends were cut back, 1 base at V and 8 bases at J, with 14 bases in the middle. Germline V gene lookup returns CDR1 SGHAT and CDR2 FQNNGV. For the CDR3, the DNA is TGTGCCAGCAGCTTAGGGCAGGGATTCAACGGCTACACCTTC. Protein sequence: CASSLGQGFNGYTF.

The gene calls are TRBV2 and TRBJ1-1; D possibly corresponds to TRBD1 (6 bases). The CDR3 has 15 residues. Germline values: CDR1 SNHLY, CDR2 FYNNEI. Trimming took off 1 base at V and 3 bases at J, with 12 bases between the two ends. CDR3 bases: TGTGCCAGCAGTGAAGGAACGACAGGCTACACTGAAGCTTTCTTT. This codes for CASSEGTTGYTEAFF.

The chain combines TRBV7-9 with TRBJ2-5, with D perhaps TRBD2 (5 bases). Germline V gene sequence: CDR1 SEHNR, CDR2 FQNEAQ (reference sequence). V was shortened by 7 bases and J by 5 bases, with 11 bases between the two germline ends. The CDR3 is made up of 12 amino acids. CDR3 coding DNA: TGTGCCAGCACCCTTGGGGAGGAGACCCAGTACTTC. The encoded protein is CASTLGEETQYF.

The chain combines TRBV19 with TRBJ2-5; tentatively, D is TRBD2 (6 bases). V was shortened by 3 bases and J by 1 base, with 9 bases between the two germline ends. The CDR3 is made up of 14 amino acids. Per the germline V gene, CDR1 is LNHDA and CDR2 is SQIVND (reference sequence). The CDR3 DNA reads as TGTGCCAGTAGTATCCGGGACTCCCAAGAGACCCAGTACTTC. Translating gives CASSIRDSQETQYF.

The chain links TRBV27 to TRBJ1-2; tentative D call: TRBD1 (5 bases). Germline CDR1 is MNHEY and CDR2 is SMNVEV (reference sequence). The CDR3 runs to 14 residues. Trimming took 3 bases from V and 0 from J, leaving 8 bases between them. CDR3 sequence (DNA): TGTGCCAGCAGTTTTGACAGAGCTAACTATGGCTACACCTTC. It is translated as CASSFDRANYGYTF.

The chain employs TRBV6-5 and TRBJ2-3; possible D gene TRBD2, 6 bases. This CDR3 is 14 amino acids long. Per germline, CDR1 MNHEY and CDR2 SVGAGI. V was cut by 6 bases and J by 0 bases, with 10 bases left in between. The DNA for the CDR3 is TGTGCCAGCAGCAGCGGGCCCAGCACAGATACGCAGTATTTT. Translation: CASSSGPSTDTQYF.

This clone occurred a few times. This chain joins TRBV5-1 and TRBJ2-1; TRBD1 matches at 8 bases. The germline V gene has CDR1 SGHRS and CDR2 YFSETQ. This CDR3 region has 14 residues. J was trimmed by 5 bases and V by 2 bases; bases with no gene match: 3. The DNA of the CDR3 is TGCGCCAGCAGCTTCTTGGACAGGGACAATGAGCAGTTCTTC. Its protein product is CASSFLDRDNEQFF.

CDR3 in DNA: TGTGCCAGCACCACACCCCTCGGGGGGACCCAGTACTTC. This sequence encodes CASTTPLGGTQYF. This chain connects TRBV7-8 to TRBJ2-5; maybe TRBD2 (6 bases). Deletions cut 7 bases from V and 7 bases from J, with 16 bases between. This CDR3 spans 13 amino acids. CDR1 is SGHVS and CDR2 is FQNEAQ in the germline V gene.

This sequence joins TRBV30 and TRBJ2-3, with D uncertain. The CDR3 loop spans 15 amino acids. The V gene lost 2 bases and the J gene lost 0 bases, with 12 bases spanning the gap. CDR1 and CDR2 (germline): GTSNPN, SVGIG (reference sequence). CDR3 DNA sequence: TGTGCCTGGAGTAAGGTAGCAGCGAGCACAGATACGCAGTATTTT. Encoded protein: CAWSKVAASTDTQYF.

This clone was seen once. The chain carries TRBV7-9 and TRBJ1-2; TRBD1 matches 7 bases. The junction had 7 bases not matched to a gene; V was cut back by 2 bases and J by 4 bases. CDR1 is SEHNR, CDR2 FQNEAQ, per germline (reference sequence). The CDR3 has 15 amino acids. DNA for the CDR3: TGTGCCAGCAGCTTAATCCAGGGGGTGGCCTATGGCTACACCTTC. This gives the protein CASSLIQGVAYGYTF.

This rearrangement joins TRBV10-3 to TRBJ1-1; maybe TRBD1 (5 bases). V lost 10 bases and J 1 base, leaving 13 bases between the germline ends. The germline V gene has CDR1 ENHRY and CDR2 SYGVKD. CDR3 size: 13 residues. CDR3 nucleotides: TGTGCCAGCCAAGAACAGGCGAACACTGAAGCTTTCTTT. Translation: CASQEQANTEAFF.

V and J are TRBV5-1 and TRBJ2-1; the D gene is possibly TRBD2 (7 bases). This CDR3 is built from 14 residues. CDR1 is SGHRS, CDR2 YFSETQ, per germline. Trimming removed 1 base at V and 5 bases at J, with 10 bases between. The CDR3 protein is CASSLRGRDNEQFF. CDR3 in DNA: TGCGCCAGCAGCTTGAGGGGGAGGGACAATGAGCAGTTCTTC.

The rearrangement links TRBV27 to TRBJ2-1; TRBD1 aligns across 7 bases. J lost 2 bases, V lost 6 bases, and 4 bases had no gene match. Germline-derived CDR1 and CDR2 are MNHEY and SMNVEV (reference sequence). This CDR3 has 14 amino acids. The CDR3 nucleotides read TGTGCCAGCAGAGGGGGCAGCCCCTACAATGAGCAGTTCTTC. Encoded protein: CASRGGSPYNEQFF.

This chain joins TRBV5-4 and TRBJ2-7; D uncertain. The length of the CDR3 is 15 residues. Germline V gene sequence: CDR1 SGHNT, CDR2 YYREEE (reference sequence). V lost 0 bases and J lost 6, with 16 bases in between. This CDR3 is CASSLEAGKSGEQYF. DNA for the CDR3: TGTGCCAGCAGCTTGGAAGCAGGAAAGTCTGGCGAGCAGTACTTC.

The chain recombines TRBV5-1 with TRBJ2-3; TRBD2 matches at 9 bases. Germline CDR1 SGHRS, CDR2 YFSETQ. V trimming: 0 bases; J trimming: 0 bases; junction bases outside the gene matches: 8. This CDR3 is built from 18 residues. The CDR3: CASSLGPSLAGSTDTQYF. The CDR3 coding sequence is TGCGCCAGCAGCTTGGGCCCGTCTCTAGCGGGGAGCACAGATACGCAGTATTTT.

The chain links TRBV7-3 to TRBJ2-3; 7 nucleotides align to TRBD1. Germline-derived CDR1 and CDR2 are SGHTA and FQGTGA. The CDR3 has 15 residues. The trim removed 4 bases at V and 1 base at J, leaving 5 bases unmatched. The CDR3 DNA reads as TGTGCCAGCAGCTCCACAGGGGCCCGCACAGATACGCAGTATTTT. Translated, it gives CASSSTGARTDTQYF.